Listed here is a single T cell receptor beta chain. The CDR3 runs 13 residues. Looked up from germline, CDR1 is MDHEN and CDR2 is SYDVKM. Trimming removed 0 bases from V and 4 bases from J, with 6 bases in between. This specimen belongs to a study of shared T cell receptors in the human thymus. The method was immunoSEQ multiplex PCR; TCRdb's version includes in-frame clones alone and lacks a portion of them. The repertoire holds 720,000 or so clones, over 75% seen once, with roughly 0.01% in the top ten. The sample also formed part of further work on human thymus T cells. From that second work: Corrective cardiac operations yielded the resected thymus tissue.

The rearrangement uses TRBV28 and TRBJ2-5, with D unclear. The TCR originated in a girl under three years old with a congenital heart defect. The sequenced sample was thymocytes. The CDR3 is CASSLWSPETQYF. CDR3 sequence (DNA): TGTGCCAGCAGTTTATGGAGTCCAGAGACCCAGTACTTC.